The 24 T cell receptor beta chains given below trace back to one sample, sequenced in a study of T cell responses to AZD1222 COVID-19 vaccine. Here immunoSEQ multiplex PCR was the method, and the copy in TCRdb shows in-frame clones only, minus some. This sample has 150,000 to 200,000 clones, with 85% to 90% found just once. The source material was peripheral blood, sampled 28 days after the second dose of the MenACWY control vaccine. The receptors shown here come from an adult who received the MenACWY meningococcal vaccine as a control.

The count of this clone is one. This chain connects TRBV6-1 to TRBJ2-1; D may be TRBD1 (6 bases). Germline V gives CDR1 MNHNS, CDR2 SASEGT. The CDR3 sequence is 16 residues long. Trimming left V 0 bases short and J 2 bases short, with 11 bases between. The CDR3 bases are TGTGCCAGCAGTGAAGCGGGGGCAGGGCCCTACAATGAGCAGTTCTTC. Translation: CASSEAGAGPYNEQFF.

The chain joins TRBV30 to TRBJ1-1, with no clear D. The CDR3 extends over 13 amino acids. Trimming took 0 bases from V and 5 from J, leaving 10 bases between them. CDR1 and CDR2 (germline): GTSNPN, SVGIG (reference sequence). CDR3 in amino acids: CAWSVSGRTEAFF. The CDR3 bases are TGTGCCTGGAGTGTTTCCGGCCGAACTGAAGCTTTCTTT. The full variable domain, its missing parts supplied by reference TRBV30 and TRBJ1-1, is SQTIHQWPATLVQPVGSPLSLECTVEGTSNPNLYWYRQAAGRGLQLLFYSVGIGQISSEVPQNLSASRPQDRQFILSSKKLLLSDSGFYLCAWSVSGRTEAFFGQGTRLTVV.

This clone is a singleton in its sample. The gene calls are TRBV7-2 and TRBJ1-1, with 8 nucleotides matching TRBD1. V shed 5 bases and J 5 bases; nucleotides not matched to a gene: 10. Germline V lookup: CDR1 SGHTA, CDR2 FQGNSA. The CDR3 has 15 residues. CDR3 coding DNA: TGTGCCAGCAGCCCGGAGACAGGGGTGGGGACTGAAGCTTTCTTT. Translation gives CASSPETGVGTEAFF.

This chain connects TRBV10-3 to TRBJ1-2; D may be TRBD1 (5 bases). Trimming shortened V by 0 bases and J by 6 bases, and 17 bases separated the two germline ends. Germline lookup yields CDR1 ENHRY and CDR2 SYGVKD. CDR3 length equals 16 residues. CDR3 sequence reads: CAISESWGEKGDGYTF. The CDR3 nucleotides are TGTGCCATCAGTGAGTCTTGGGGGGAGAAGGGTGATGGCTACACCTTC.

The CDR3 DNA sequence: TGCGCCAGCAGCCAAGTCGGGATGGCCGGGAACTATGGCTACACCTTC. Residues: CASSQVGMAGNYGYTF. The rearrangement joins TRBV4-3 to TRBJ1-2; D call uncertain. CDR1 is LGHNA, CDR2 YSLEER, per germline. V was cut by 1 base and J by 2 bases, with 14 bases left in between. This CDR3 contains 16 residues.

The gene calls are TRBV7-2 and TRBJ2-1; D is uncertain. This CDR3 is built from 14 residues. V gave up 2 bases and J gave up 5 bases, with 10 bases separating them. CDR1 is SGHTA, CDR2 FQGNSA, per germline. The CDR3 region has the DNA TGTGCCAGCAGCTTATTGAGGACCGACAATGAGCAGTTCTTC. Its translation: CASSLLRTDNEQFF.

The chain carries TRBV6-5 and TRBJ1-1, with a tentative D call TRBD1 (5 bases). CDR1 and CDR2 from the germline V gene are MNHEY and SVGAGI. Trimming stripped 4 bases from V and 1 base from J, with 10 bases between. The CDR3 is made up of 14 amino acids. CDR3 loop: CASSLGGGNTEAFF. For the CDR3, the DNA is TGTGCCAGCAGTTTGGGCGGGGGGAACACTGAAGCTTTCTTT.

The chain combines TRBV7-2 with TRBJ2-1; possibly TRBD1 or TRBD2 for D (5 bases each). CDR3 length: 12 amino acids. Deletions cut 5 bases from V and 12 bases from J, with 14 bases between. Looked up from germline, CDR1 is SGHTA and CDR2 is FQGNSA. CDR3 DNA sequence: TGTGCCAGCAGCCCCCGGGACCCTACGCAGTTCTTC. The encoded protein is CASSPRDPTQFF.

The rearrangement links TRBV30 to TRBJ1-2; tentative D call: TRBD1 (6 bases). Trimming removed 4 bases at V and 4 bases at J, with 7 bases between. Per the germline V gene, CDR1 is GTSNPN and CDR2 is SVGIG (reference sequence). This CDR3 has 11 amino acids. The CDR3 DNA reads as TGTGCCTGGACAGGGGTCTATGGCTACACCTTC. Residues: CAWTGVYGYTF.

The chain combines TRBV28 with TRBJ2-5, with 9 bases fitting TRBD1. J gave up 5 bases and V 4 bases, and 2 bases lay outside the gene matches. The germline gives CDR1 MDHEN, CDR2 SYDVKM. The CDR3 spans 13 residues. As DNA, the CDR3 is TGTGCCAGCAGTTCTGGACAGGGGGAGACCCAGTACTTC. Translated, it gives CASSSGQGETQYF.

The chain has TRBV19 and TRBJ1-2, with 8 bases fitting TRBD1. The length of the CDR3 is 15 residues. The germline CDR1 and CDR2 sequences are LNHDA and SQIVND (reference sequence). J was trimmed by 12 bases and V by 4 bases; bases with no gene match: 16. The CDR3 DNA reads as TGTGCCAGTAGTACCCCAGGACAGGGAAGAGGTTGGAACACCTTC. Protein product: CASSTPGQGRGWNTF. The full variable domain, with the rest looked up from reference TRBV19 and TRBJ1-2, is DGGITQSPKYLFRKEGQNVTLSCEQNLNHDAMYWYRQDPGQGLRLIYYSQIVNDFQKGDIAEGYSVSREKKESFPLTVTSAQKNPTAFYLCASSTPGQGRGWNTFGSGTRLTVV.

The chain links TRBV3-1 (or the pseudogene TRBV3-2) to TRBJ2-2; the D gene is possibly TRBD2 (5 bases). The germline V gene has CDR1 LGHDT and CDR2 YNNKEL (reference sequence). This CDR3 spans 14 amino acids. With 0 bases removed from V and 6 bases from J, the gap between germline ends came to 8 bases. In DNA, the CDR3 is TGTGCCAGCAGCCAAGAAGCCGGGGCCGGGGAGCTGTTTTTT. This sequence encodes CASSQEAGAGELFF.

This rearrangement joins TRBV10-3 to TRBJ1-1; 8 nucleotides match TRBD1. The V and J ends lost 0 bases and 4 bases, in that order; junction bases with no gene match: 1. The CDR3 length is 14 residues. Germline lookup yields CDR1 ENHRY and CDR2 SYGVKD. CDR3 nucleotide sequence: TGTGCCATCAGTGAGTCGGACAGGGCCACTGAAGCTTTCTTT. It is translated as CAISESDRATEAFF.

The CDR3 nucleotides read TGCGCCAGCCGGGACAGCGACAATGAGCAGTTCTTC. It yields the protein CASRDSDNEQFF. The genes are TRBV5-1 and TRBJ2-1; 7 bases map to TRBD1. Germline V CDR1 and CDR2: SGHRS, YFSETQ. The CDR3 runs 12 residues. Trimming removed 7 bases from V and 5 bases from J; junction bases left unmatched: 3.

This chain links TRBV5-6 with TRBJ1-5; D is ambiguous. The CDR3 sequence is 14 residues long. V dropped 0 bases and J dropped 3 bases, with 7 bases sitting between them. The germline gives CDR1 SGHDT, CDR2 YYEEEE. CDR3 bases: TGTGCCAGCAGCTTGGGGTCGGCCAATCAGCCCCAGCATTTT. Protein sequence: CASSLGSANQPQHF.

V usage is TRBV5-1 and J usage is TRBJ1-3; TRBD1 matches 11 bases. V lost 0 bases and J lost 6; bases outside the gene matches: 11. The CDR3 length is 18 residues. CDR1 is SGHRS, CDR2 YFSETQ, per germline. In nucleotides, the CDR3 is TGCGCCAGCAGCTTGGCTAACCCCGGGACAGGGGGAATAAACACCATATATTTT. The encoded protein is CASSLANPGTGGINTIYF. Combining the CDR3 with reference TRBV5-1 and TRBJ1-3 gives the whole variable domain KAGVTQTPRYLIKTRGQQVTLSCSPISGHRSVSWYQQTPGQGLQFLFEYFSETQRNKGNFPGRFSGRQFSNSRSEMNVSTLELGDSALYLCASSLANPGTGGINTIYFGEGSWLTVV.

Concerning this clone itself: At one of its ends the junction is not consistent with the germline gene, which may arise from a read error. The V call is TRBV18, the J call TRBJ1-6, with TRBD1 identical over 10 bases. The germline V gene has CDR1 KGHSH and CDR2 LQKENI. The CDR3 consists of 17 residues. Written as DNA, the CDR3 is TGTGCCAGCTCACCACGGGACAGGGGACTGTATAGTTCACCCCTCCACTTT. Amino acid sequence: CASSPRDRGLYSSPLHF.

This chain connects TRBV18 to TRBJ1-6; 8 nucleotides align to TRBD1. V was clipped by 3 bases and J by 8 bases; unmatched bases: 12. This CDR3 is built from 17 residues. Germline V gives CDR1 KGHSH, CDR2 LQKENI. The CDR3 here is CASSPQSVQGAYSPLHF. In DNA form, the CDR3 reads TGTGCCAGCTCACCCCAATCCGTCCAGGGGGCCTATTCACCCCTCCACTTT.

The rearrangement uses TRBV19 and TRBJ1-5, with no clear D. Trimming removed 2 bases from V and 3 bases from J, with 11 bases in between. Germline CDR1 reads LNHDA; CDR2 reads SQIVND (reference sequence). The length of the CDR3 is 15 residues. In DNA, the CDR3 is TGTGCCAGTAGTATAATGGGCACCGACAATCAGCCCCAGCATTTT. The encoded protein is CASSIMGTDNQPQHF.

This chain connects TRBV28 to TRBJ1-1; 7 positions agree with TRBD1. This CDR3 comprises 14 residues. V lost 6 bases, J lost 5 bases, and 9 bases stayed unmatched. Germline V CDR1 and CDR2: MDHEN, SYDVKM. Written as DNA, the CDR3 is TGTGCCAGCAGGCTTGGGACAGTTAGGACTGAAGCTTTCTTT. Protein sequence: CASRLGTVRTEAFF. The full variable domain, in which reference TRBV28 and TRBJ1-1 provide the parts outside the CDR3, is DVKVTQSSRYLVKRTGEKVFLECVQDMDHENMFWYRQDPGLGLRLIYFSYDVKMKEKGDIPEGYSVSREKKERFSLILESASTNQTSMYLCASRLGTVRTEAFFGQGTRLTVV.

The V call is TRBV28, the J call TRBJ2-1; D is uncertain. Trimming pared 7 bases from V and 9 bases from J, leaving 13 bases between. There are 12 residues in the CDR3. Germline CDR1 is MDHEN and CDR2 is SYDVKM. The CDR3 DNA follows: TGTGCCAGCACCCTCGGGTCTTCTGAGCAGTTCTTC. It yields the protein CASTLGSSEQFF.

This rearrangement joins TRBV27 to TRBJ1-4; 10 bases match TRBD1. The CDR3 is 18 residues long. V lost 5 bases and J lost 5; bases outside the gene matches: 14. Germline CDR1 MNHEY, CDR2 SMNVEV (reference sequence). CDR3 residues: CASSPRTLRDRGNEKLFF. CDR3 nucleotide sequence: TGTGCCAGCAGTCCACGCACCCTCCGGGACAGGGGAAATGAAAAACTGTTTTTT.

CDR3 in amino acids: CASRSSRDRDGELFF. The CDR3 DNA follows: TGTGCAAGTCGCTCATCCCGGGACAGGGACGGGGAGCTGTTTTTT. The chain uses TRBV12-2 and TRBJ2-2; TRBD1 reflects the table's D call only, with no check against the DNA. TRBV12-2 is a pseudogene. The CDR3 is 15 amino acids.

The chain uses TRBV2 and TRBJ2-7, with D possibly matching TRBD2 (5 bases). CDR1 is SNHLY and CDR2 is FYNNEI in the germline V gene. Trimming removed 9 bases at V and 2 bases at J, with 17 bases between. The CDR3 runs 14 residues. The CDR3 DNA reads TGTGCCAGTTCGGACTGGTACTCCACCTACGAGCAGTACTTC. Its translation is CASSDWYSTYEQYF. Drawing the rest from reference TRBV2 and TRBJ2-7, the complete variable domain is EPEVTQTPSHQVTQMGQEVILRCVPISNHLYFYWYRQILGQKVEFLVSFYNNEISEKSEIFDDQFSVERPDGSNFTLKIRSTKLEDSAMYFCASSDWYSTYEQYFGPGTRLTVT.